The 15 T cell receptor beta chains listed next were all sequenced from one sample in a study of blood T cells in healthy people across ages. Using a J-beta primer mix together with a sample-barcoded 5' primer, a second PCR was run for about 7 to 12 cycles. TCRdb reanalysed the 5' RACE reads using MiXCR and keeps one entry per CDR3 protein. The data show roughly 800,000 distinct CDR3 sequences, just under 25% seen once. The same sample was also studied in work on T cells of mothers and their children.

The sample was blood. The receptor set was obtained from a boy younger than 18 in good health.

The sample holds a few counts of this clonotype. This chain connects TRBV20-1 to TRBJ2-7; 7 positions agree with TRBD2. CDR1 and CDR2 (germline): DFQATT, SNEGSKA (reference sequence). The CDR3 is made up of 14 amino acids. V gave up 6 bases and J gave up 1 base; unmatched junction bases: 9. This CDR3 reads CSAPRDYPSYEQYF. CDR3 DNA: TGCAGTGCGCCCCGGGACTACCCGTCCTACGAGCAGTACTTC.

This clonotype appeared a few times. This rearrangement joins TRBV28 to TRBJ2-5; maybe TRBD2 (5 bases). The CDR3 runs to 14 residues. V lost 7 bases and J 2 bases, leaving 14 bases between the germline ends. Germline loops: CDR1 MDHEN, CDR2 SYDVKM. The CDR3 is CASTPTGRQETQYF. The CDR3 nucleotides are TGTGCCAGCACTCCCACGGGGAGACAAGAGACCCAGTACTTC.

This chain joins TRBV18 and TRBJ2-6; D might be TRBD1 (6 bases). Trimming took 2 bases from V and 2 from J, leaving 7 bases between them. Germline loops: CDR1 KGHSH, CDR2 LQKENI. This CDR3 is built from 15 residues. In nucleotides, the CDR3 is TGTGCCAGCTCACCATCAGGGGCTGGGGCCAACGTCCTGACTTTC. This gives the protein CASSPSGAGANVLTF.

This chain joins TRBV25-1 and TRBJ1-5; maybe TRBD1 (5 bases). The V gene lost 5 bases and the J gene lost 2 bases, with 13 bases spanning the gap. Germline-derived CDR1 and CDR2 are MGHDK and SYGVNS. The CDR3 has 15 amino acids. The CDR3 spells CASSSSGGGNQPQHF. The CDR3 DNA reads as TGTGCCAGCAGTAGCTCCGGGGGGGGCAATCAGCCCCAGCATTTT.

CDR3 nucleotide sequence: TGTGCCAGCAGCTTGGGGACAGGGGTTGAAGATGGCTACACCTTC. This gives the protein CASSLGTGVEDGYTF. V gene TRBV7-2 combines with J gene TRBJ1-2; 10 bases are a match to TRBD1. CDR1 SGHTA and CDR2 FQGNSA come from the germline V gene. This CDR3 has 15 amino acids. The junction had 7 bases not matched to a gene; V was cut back by 3 bases and J by 6 bases.

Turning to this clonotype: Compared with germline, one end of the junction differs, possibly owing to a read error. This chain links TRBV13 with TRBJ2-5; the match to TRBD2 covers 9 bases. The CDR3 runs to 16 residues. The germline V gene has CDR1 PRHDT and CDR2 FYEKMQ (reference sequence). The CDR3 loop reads CASSLGSGGSQETQYF. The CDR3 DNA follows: TGCGCCAGCAGCTTAGGTAGCGGGGGTTCCCAAGAGACCCAGTACTTC.

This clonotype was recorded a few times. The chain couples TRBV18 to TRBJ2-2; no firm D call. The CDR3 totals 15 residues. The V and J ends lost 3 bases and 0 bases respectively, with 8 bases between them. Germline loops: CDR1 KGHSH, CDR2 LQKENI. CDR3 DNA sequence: TGTGCCAGCTCACCCCGTGAAGCGAACACCGGGGAGCTGTTTTTT. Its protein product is CASSPREANTGELFF.

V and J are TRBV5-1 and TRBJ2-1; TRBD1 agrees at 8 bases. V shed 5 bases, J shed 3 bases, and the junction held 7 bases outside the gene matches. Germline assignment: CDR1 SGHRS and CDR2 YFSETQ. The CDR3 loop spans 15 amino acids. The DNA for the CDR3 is TGCGCCAGCAGGGTAATCACAGGGGGCTACAATGAGCAGTTCTTC. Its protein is CASRVITGGYNEQFF.

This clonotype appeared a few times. CDR3 coding DNA: TGCGCCAGCAGCAACAAGACAGGAGTCGAGACCCAGTACTTC. Residues: CASSNKTGVETQYF. The chain uses TRBV5-1 and TRBJ2-5; weak D call: TRBD1 (6 bases). CDR3 length: 14 residues. CDR1 is SGHRS and CDR2 is YFSETQ in the germline V gene. V was cut by 4 bases and J by 5 bases, with 15 bases left in between.

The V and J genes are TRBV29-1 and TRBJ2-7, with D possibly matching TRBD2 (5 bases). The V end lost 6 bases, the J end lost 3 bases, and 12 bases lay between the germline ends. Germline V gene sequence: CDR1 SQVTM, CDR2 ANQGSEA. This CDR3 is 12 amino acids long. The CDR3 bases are TGCAGCGTGAGCGGACGGAGCTACGAGCAGTACTTC. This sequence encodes CSVSGRSYEQYF.

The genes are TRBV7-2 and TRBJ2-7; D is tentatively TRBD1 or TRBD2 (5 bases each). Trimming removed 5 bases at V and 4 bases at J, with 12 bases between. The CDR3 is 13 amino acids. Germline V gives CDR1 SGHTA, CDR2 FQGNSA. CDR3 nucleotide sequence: TGTGCCAGCAGCCCGGGGCCACATTACGAGCAGTACTTC. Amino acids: CASSPGPHYEQYF.

CDR3 coding DNA: TGTGCCAGCATTCTAGGACTGGATGGGACCAATGAGCAGTTCTTC. Residues: CASILGLDGTNEQFF. The rearrangement uses TRBV12-3 or TRBV12-4 and TRBJ2-1, with D tentatively TRBD1 or TRBD2 (5 bases each). The CDR3 sequence is 15 residues long. V was cut by 7 bases and J by 6 bases, with 19 bases left in between.

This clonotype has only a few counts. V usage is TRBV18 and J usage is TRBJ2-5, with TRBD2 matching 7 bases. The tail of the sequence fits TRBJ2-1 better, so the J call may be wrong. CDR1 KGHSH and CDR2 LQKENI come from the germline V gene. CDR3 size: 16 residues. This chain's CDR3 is CASSPPRAGNRLEQFF. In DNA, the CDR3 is TGTGCCAGCTCACCACCGAGAGCGGGAAATCGGCTCGAGCAGTTCTTC.

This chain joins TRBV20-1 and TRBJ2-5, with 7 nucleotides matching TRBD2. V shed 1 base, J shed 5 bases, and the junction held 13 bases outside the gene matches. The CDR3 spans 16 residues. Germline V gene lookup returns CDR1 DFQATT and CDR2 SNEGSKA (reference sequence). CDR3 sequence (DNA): TGCAGTGCTAGAGGATCACTAGCGTTCTCGGAGGAGACCCAGTACTTC. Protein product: CSARGSLAFSEETQYF.

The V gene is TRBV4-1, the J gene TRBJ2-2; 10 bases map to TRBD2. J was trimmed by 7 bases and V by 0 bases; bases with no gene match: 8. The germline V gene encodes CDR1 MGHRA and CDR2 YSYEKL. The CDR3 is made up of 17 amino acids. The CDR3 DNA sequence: TGCGCCAGCAGCCAAGATGGCAGCGGGAGGGCCGGCGGGGAGCTGTTTTTT. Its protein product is CASSQDGSGRAGGELFF.